This TCR beta chain was recovered during a study of CD8+CD57+ T cells in acquired aplastic anemia. The CDR3 runs to 14 residues. Germline values: CDR1 SNHLY, CDR2 FYNNEI. Trimming left V 3 bases short and J 4 bases short, with 12 bases between. Patients chosen for sequencing had CD8+CD57+ cells that had expanded, as shown by flow cytometry. Blood was sampled before the patients had received any therapy. This clonotype was detected many times. Investigators profiled TCR beta VDJ and CDR3 from genomic DNA template. Using its own MiXCR run on the reads, TCRdb lists one record per CDR3 protein. The sample includes about 150,000 distinct CDR3 sequences, roughly 49% seen only once; the top ten take about 12%.

The source is a human donor with aplastic anemia. The V call is TRBV2, the J call TRBJ1-2; D is undetermined. The source material was sorted CD4+, CD8+, or CD8+CD57+ T cells (not recorded which) from PBMCs. The CDR3 sequence: CASSESGEGYGYTF. CDR3 nucleotide sequence: TGTGCCAGCAGTGAGAGCGGGGAGGGCTATGGCTACACCTTC. The complete variable domain, with remaining parts taken from reference TRBV2 and TRBJ1-2, reads EPEVTQTPSHQVTQMGQEVILRCVPISNHLYFYWYRQILGQKVEFLVSFYNNEISEKSEIFDDQFSVERPDGSNFTLKIRSTKLEDSAMYFCASSESGEGYGYTFGSGTRLTVV.